Each of the 8 T cell receptor beta chains below was sequenced from the same sample in a study of cytomegalovirus exposure and HLA in healthy donors (dated by TCRdb to the late 2010s). The library was built by means of the immunoSEQ multiplex PCR assay. A mixture of 60 forward primers for TCR Vbeta segments and 13 reverse primers for TCR Jbeta segments was used in the multiplex PCR. TCRdb re-hosts the immuneACCESS table, in-frame sequences only. Its copies lack some clones; in the studies checked, an unresolved V gene accounts for under half of them, and the cause for the rest is not known. This sample comprises approximately 210,000 clones, 75% to 80% of them detected only once. Less than 2% of the sample belongs to the ten largest clones. The material sequenced was PBMCs. All receptors come from a male donor in good health and CMV-seronegative.

The chain uses TRBV27 and TRBJ2-7, with TRBD2 identical over 10 bases. Germline-derived CDR1 and CDR2 are MNHEY and SMNVEV (reference sequence). After removal of 5 bases from V and 6 bases from J, the junction contained 4 bases not matched to a gene. The CDR3 length is 13 residues. The CDR3 DNA sequence: TGTGCCAGCAGTATGGGACTAGCGTTCGAGCAGTACTTC. This sequence encodes CASSMGLAFEQYF.

The rearrangement uses TRBV5-1 and TRBJ1-2; D is possibly TRBD1 (6 bases). CDR3 length: 15 residues. In germline, CDR1 is SGHRS, CDR2 YFSETQ. The V gene lost 4 bases and the J gene lost 4 bases, with 17 bases spanning the gap. CDR3 nucleotides: TGCGCCAGCAGCCCCACAACAGGGTTGGTCTATGGCTACACCTTC. Encoded protein: CASSPTTGLVYGYTF.

The chain is built from TRBV15 and TRBJ2-7; weak D call: TRBD1 (5 bases). This CDR3 is built from 13 residues. Germline CDR1 is LNHNV and CDR2 is YYDKDF (reference sequence). Trimming removed 5 bases from V and 9 bases from J, with 17 bases in between. This CDR3 is CATSPAKDNRQYF. The CDR3 nucleotides are TGTGCCACCAGCCCGGCGAAGGACAATCGGCAGTACTTC. Full variable domain (outside the CDR3, taken from reference TRBV15 and TRBJ2-7): DAMVIQNPRYQVTQFGKPVTLSCSQTLNHNVMYWYQQKSSQAPKLLFHYYDKDFNNEADTPDNFQSRRPNTSFCFLDIRSPGLGDTAMYLCATSPAKDNRQYFGPGTRLTVT.

The chain joins TRBV10-3 to TRBJ1-1; D is uncertain. The CDR3 runs to 13 residues. V dropped 7 bases and J dropped 4 bases, with 13 bases sitting between them. Germline lookup yields CDR1 ENHRY and CDR2 SYGVKD. CDR3 DNA: TGTGCCATCACCATCGGGAGTGGCACTGAAGCTTTCTTT. It encodes CAITIGSGTEAFF.

The chain uses TRBV9 and TRBJ2-1; TRBD1 matches at 7 bases. With V trimmed by 4 bases and J by 8 bases, 12 bases remained unmatched. The CDR3 is 15 residues long. From germline, CDR1 is SGDLS and CDR2 YYNGEE. CDR3 nucleotides: TGTGCCAGCAGCACGATTGACAGGGTCACCGATGAGCAGTTCTTC. This translates into CASSTIDRVTDEQFF. The whole variable domain, remainder taken from reference TRBV9 and TRBJ2-1, is DSGVTQTPKHLITATGQRVTLRCSPRSGDLSVYWYQQSLDQGLQFLIQYYNGEERAKGNILERFSAQQFPDLHSELNLSSLELGDSALYFCASSTIDRVTDEQFFGPGTRLTVL.

The chain combines TRBV6-5 with TRBJ2-5, with 9 nucleotides matching TRBD2. The J call is uncertain, as TRBJ2-7 better fits the DNA end. The length of the CDR3 is 15 residues. Germline loops: CDR1 MNHEY, CDR2 SVGAGI. Written as DNA, the CDR3 is TGTGCCAGCAGTTACTCCCCGGGACTAGCTGGCGAGCAGTACTTC. Translating gives CASSYSPGLAGEQYF.

The rearrangement uses TRBV19 and TRBJ2-1, with 11 bases aligning to TRBD2. This CDR3 comprises 17 residues. Trimming cost V 6 bases and J 0 bases; bases outside gene matches: 7. Germline V gene sequence: CDR1 LNHDA, CDR2 SQIVND (reference sequence). The DNA for the CDR3 is TGTGCCAGTAGCACTCCTAGCGGGGGGAGCTCCTACAATGAGCAGTTCTTC. Translation gives CASSTPSGGSSYNEQFF.

The V gene is TRBV19, the J gene TRBJ1-5; possibly TRBD1 for D (5 bases). Germline V gives CDR1 LNHDA, CDR2 SQIVND (reference sequence). Between the trimmed V and J ends, which lost 8 bases and 0 bases, there was a span of 14 bases. The CDR3 totals 15 residues. This chain's CDR3 is CASGAGGYSNQPQHF. The CDR3, as DNA: TGTGCCAGTGGGGCGGGAGGGTATAGCAATCAGCCCCAGCATTTT.